The T cell receptor beta chain described here comes from a study of blood T cell repertoires in COVID-19. Study context: The study drew acute and convalescent COVID-19 samples from the United States, Italy and Spain. T cells, B-cell-depleted T cells, or PBMCs supplied cDNA or gDNA.

Authors' analysis steps: The assay estimated nucleated cells by amplifying reference gene primers. Libraries were prepared by immunoSEQ multiplex PCR; TCRdb keeps only in-frame clonotypes and omits some of them. The DNA gave D and trimming, while V, J and clone size come from that table. The top ten hold roughly a tenth of the sample, which has 100,000 or so clones, less than 85% seen once. Germline V gene data show CDR1 as LNHDA and CDR2 as SQIVND (reference sequence). The CDR3 covers 14 residues. V lost 6 bases to trimming and J lost 4 bases, with 15 bases between them. Sequencing was done on a sample of peripheral blood. This sequence was found in a man between 70 and 80 years old with active or convalescent COVID-19. The rearrangement uses TRBV19 and TRBJ1-2; D unclear. CDR3 nucleotides: TGTGCCAGTAGCACATACAGTGTTGGCTATGGCTACACCTTC. It encodes CASSTYSVGYGYTF.